Reported below is one T cell receptor beta chain. These data come from a study of T-cell memory formation after mild COVID-19. The trim removed 7 bases at V and 3 bases at J, leaving 5 bases unmatched. Germline CDR1 is SGDLS and CDR2 is YYNGEE. This CDR3 region has 13 residues. TCRdb redid the calling of the 5' RACE reads with MiXCR, one entry per CDR3 protein. Altogether 470,000 or so distinct CDR3 sequences are present, around a quarter being singletons, with the ten largest covering around an eighth. The specimen sequenced was PBMCs or a T cell subset sorted from them (not recorded which). This sequence was found in an adult woman who had mild COVID-19 (a few samples of this study predate the infection). Cell type and time point are not known. The chain links TRBV9 to TRBJ2-7, with 9 bases that match TRBD1. CDR3 coding DNA: TGTGCCAGCGGACAGGGGATTGGCTACGAGCAGTACTTC. Residues: CASGQGIGYEQYF.